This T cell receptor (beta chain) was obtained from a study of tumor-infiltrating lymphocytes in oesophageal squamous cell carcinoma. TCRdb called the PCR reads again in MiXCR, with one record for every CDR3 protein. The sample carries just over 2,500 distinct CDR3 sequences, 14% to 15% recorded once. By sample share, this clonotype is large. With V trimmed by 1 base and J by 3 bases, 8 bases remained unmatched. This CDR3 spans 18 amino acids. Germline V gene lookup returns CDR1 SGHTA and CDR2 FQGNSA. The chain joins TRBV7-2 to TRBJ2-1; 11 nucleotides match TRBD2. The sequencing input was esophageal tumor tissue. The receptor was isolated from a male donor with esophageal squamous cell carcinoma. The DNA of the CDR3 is TGTGCCAGCAGCTTAGGAGGGGGACTAGCGGAAATCTACAATGAGCAGTTCTTC. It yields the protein CASSLGGGLAEIYNEQFF. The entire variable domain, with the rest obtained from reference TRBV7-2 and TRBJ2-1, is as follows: GAGVSQSPSNKVTEKGKDVELRCDPISGHTALYWYRQSLGQGLEFLIYFQGNSAPDKSGLPSDRFSAERTGGSVSTLTIQRTQQEDSAVYLCASSLGGGLAEIYNEQFFGPGTRLTVL.